Only one count was recorded for the clone carrying this T cell receptor (beta chain). Germline V gives CDR1 SGHNT, CDR2 YYREEE (reference sequence). CDR3 length: 13 residues. Trimming took 4 bases from V and 8 from J, leaving 13 bases between them. Data came from immunoSEQ multiplex PCR; TCRdb stores just in-frame clones and leaves some out. The sample has around 100,000 clones, over 85% seen once. The data stem from a study of technical replicates of blood from several donors. The sample was T cells isolated from PBMCs. V gene TRBV5-4 combines with J gene TRBJ2-4; maybe TRBD2 (5 bases). The origin of this receptor is a human donor in good health. CDR3 DNA sequence: TGTGCCAGCAGCCCCGGAGGTGGGGACATTCAGTACTTC. As protein: CASSPGGGDIQYF.